This entry lists 15 T cell receptor beta chains sequenced from one sample in a study of memory CD4+ T cells and cytomegalovirus serostatus. Sequencing used immunoSEQ multiplex PCR; TCRdb keeps in-frame clones, though not all of them. Among about 41,000 clones, about 82% were seen once, and the ten largest hold roughly 6.7%. Single viable CD3+CD4+CD8-CD45RO+ cells were sorted as the memory CD4+ T cells. Specimen: memory CD4+ T cells from blood. The receptors were sampled from an adult in good health and CMV-seronegative.

This chain links TRBV5-3 with TRBJ1-3, with TRBD1 identical over 7 bases. TRBV5-3 is filed as an ORF, its function uncertain. The CDR3 runs 17 residues. V lost 4 bases and J lost 0; bases outside the gene matches: 10. The CDR3 DNA reads as TGTGCCAGAAGCCCATTATTTACAGGGGACTCTGGAAACACCATATATTTT. This codes for CARSPLFTGDSGNTIYF.

V gene TRBV30 combines with J gene TRBJ1-4, with D possibly TRBD1 on 6 matching bases. Trimming removed 3 bases at V and 0 bases at J, with 8 bases between. The CDR3 spans 14 residues. Germline V gives CDR1 GTSNPN, CDR2 SVGIG (reference sequence). The CDR3 nucleotides are TGTGCCTGGAGCCGGACAGCAACTAATGAAAAACTGTTTTTT. Protein product: CAWSRTATNEKLFF.

This clone has only a few counts. This chain uses TRBV12-1 with TRBJ1-4; the table gives TRBD1 as D, unverified against the DNA. TRBV12-1 is tagged as a pseudogene. The CDR3 contains 16 residues. As DNA, the CDR3 is TGTGCCAGCAGCTTTGCGAAGGACAGGCCTAATGAAAAACTGTTTTTT. Its translation is CASSFAKDRPNEKLFF.

The count of this clone is one. The rearrangement links TRBV6-1 to TRBJ1-2; 7 nucleotides match TRBD1. CDR1 is MNHNS, CDR2 SASEGT, per germline. Trimming removed 6 bases from V and 2 bases from J; junction bases left unmatched: 6. The CDR3 has 14 residues. This chain's CDR3 is CASRAGQSNYGYTF. DNA of the CDR3: TGTGCCAGCAGGGCGGGACAGTCAAACTATGGCTACACCTTC.

The CDR3 DNA reads TGTGCCAGCAGTTTCAGGGAGGGAGTCACTGAAGCTTTCTTT. Its translation: CASSFREGVTEAFF. The chain joins TRBV5-6 to TRBJ1-1, with TRBD1 as a possible D gene (5 bases). Between the trimmed V and J ends, which lost 5 bases and 4 bases, there was a span of 15 bases. Germline-derived CDR1 and CDR2 are SGHDT and YYEEEE. The CDR3 sequence is 14 residues long.

CDR3 DNA: TGTGCCAGTAGCCTGGCCGGGGCCAACGTCCTGACTTTC. This gives the protein CASSLAGANVLTF. The chain recombines TRBV19 with TRBJ2-6, with D uncertain. CDR3 size: 13 residues. Germline values: CDR1 LNHDA, CDR2 SQIVND (reference sequence). V was clipped by 6 bases and J by 4 bases, with 7 bases between them.

This clone was picked up one time. The chain combines TRBV10-3 with TRBJ2-1, with 11 positions matching TRBD2. Trimming cost V 11 bases and J 7 bases; bases outside gene matches: 7. This CDR3 region has 13 residues. Germline CDR1 reads ENHRY; CDR2 reads SYGVKD. The CDR3 loop is CAHTSGSRNEQFF. The CDR3 DNA is TGTGCCCACACTAGCGGGAGTAGGAATGAGCAGTTCTTC.

The chain uses TRBV5-8 and TRBJ2-2, with 7 bases aligning to TRBD2. The CDR3 spans 16 residues. V lost 9 bases to trimming and J lost 0 bases; unmatched junction nucleotides: 11. Germline assignment: CDR1 SGHTS and CDR2 YDEGEE. The CDR3, as DNA: TGTGCCACTGAGGGCAGGGAGGGCCCGAACACCGGGGAGCTGTTTTTT. Its protein is CATEGREGPNTGELFF.

V and J are TRBV7-8 and TRBJ1-1; D uncertain. CDR1 and CDR2 from the germline V gene are SGHVS and FQNEAQ. The V end lost 1 base, the J end lost 1 base, and 7 bases lay between the germline ends. CDR3 length: 14 amino acids. The CDR3 region is CASSLEGGNTEAFF. DNA for the CDR3: TGTGCCAGCAGCTTAGAAGGCGGGAACACTGAAGCTTTCTTT. Complete variable domain (other parts from reference TRBV7-8 and TRBJ1-1): GAGVSQSPRYKVAKRGQDVALRCDPISGHVSLFWYQQALGQGPEFLTYFQNEAQLDKSGLPSDRFFAERPEGSVSTLKIQRTQQEDSAVYLCASSLEGGNTEAFFGQGTRLTVV.

Regarding this clone: One end of the junction fails to match germline, which may point to a read error. Different DNA sequences within this sample yield the same CDR3. The chain carries TRBV20-1 and TRBJ1-4, with D possibly TRBD1 on 6 matching bases. The germline gives CDR1 DFQATT, CDR2 SNEGSKA (reference sequence). The CDR3 sequence is 11 residues long. CDR3 nucleotide sequence: TGTCGTGGGGGCACTAATGAAAAACTGTTTTTT. Protein product: CRGGTNEKLFF.

The chain couples TRBV27 to TRBJ1-5; no definite D call. This CDR3 comprises 13 residues. The germline CDR1 and CDR2 sequences are MNHEY and SMNVEV (reference sequence). Deletions cut 9 bases from V and 9 bases from J, with 18 bases between. The DNA for the CDR3 is TGTGCCAGTTCGCTACGCCATACATCGCCCCAGCATTTT. As protein: CASSLRHTSPQHF.

The chain couples TRBV10-3 to TRBJ2-2; 8 bases align to TRBD1. The V gene's germline CDR1 is ENHRY and CDR2 SYGVKD. The CDR3 length is 15 residues. J gave up 2 bases and V 10 bases, and 9 bases lay outside the gene matches. This chain's CDR3 is CATQPGQANTGELFF. CDR3 bases: TGTGCCACTCAACCGGGACAGGCCAACACCGGGGAGCTGTTTTTT.

The chain combines TRBV18 with TRBJ2-1, with 10 bases that match TRBD2. Unmatched junction bases numbered 7, after V lost 0 bases and J lost 5 bases. The CDR3 runs 17 residues. Germline CDR1 and CDR2: KGHSH and LQKENI. The DNA of the CDR3 is TGTGCCAGCTCACCACCCCTGAGCGGGAGGGCTAACAATGAGCAGTTCTTC. This codes for CASSPPLSGRANNEQFF.

The CDR3 spells CASSLDLASWDEQFF. The CDR3 DNA sequence: TGTGCCAGCAGCTTGGACCTAGCGTCATGGGATGAGCAGTTCTTC. This rearrangement joins TRBV5-6 to TRBJ2-1; possible D gene TRBD2, 6 bases. In germline, CDR1 is SGHDT, CDR2 YYEEEE. Trimming left V 0 bases short and J 8 bases short, with 15 bases between. CDR3 size: 15 residues.

The chain employs TRBV4-1 and TRBJ2-7, with D perhaps TRBD1 (8 bases). The ends were cut back, 0 bases at V and 4 bases at J, with 13 bases in the middle. Germline CDR1 is MGHRA and CDR2 is YSYEKL. The CDR3 length is 15 residues. The CDR3 DNA sequence: TGCGCCAGCAGCCAAGAAACAGGGGGGGGATACGAGCAGTACTTC. It is translated as CASSQETGGGYEQYF.